This T cell receptor beta chain was documented in a study of blood T cell repertoires in COVID-19. Study as a whole: Acute and convalescent COVID-19 samples came from the United States, Italy and Spain. PBMCs, B-cell-depleted T cells, or T cells were the source of the cDNA or gDNA that made up the material.

Patients of the Seattle cohort, enrolled during active infection, were followed longitudinally. Measured with immunoSEQ multiplex PCR; TCRdb has only the in-frame clones, and not every one. This sample carries under 250,000 clones, approximately 78% of them seen once, and the ten largest clones take approximately 5%. Looked up from germline, CDR1 is SQVTM and CDR2 is ANQGSEA. V gave up 8 bases and J gave up 3 bases; unmatched junction bases: 3. CDR3 length equals 11 residues. V and J are TRBV29-1 and TRBJ1-2; 7 nucleotides agree with TRBD1. This TCR came from a woman between 65 and 79 years old with COVID-19, enrolled during active disease. Material for sequencing was peripheral blood. CDR3 nucleotide sequence: TGCAGCACGGGACAGTACTATGGCTACACCTTC. Translated: CSTGQYYGYTF.